This T cell receptor (beta chain) was recorded in a study of Graves' ophthalmopathy and Graves' hyperthyroidism. The TCR beta CDR3 regions underwent amplification from RNA transcripts. The first-round RT-PCR employed HTBI primers together with the Qiagen OneStep RT-PCR kit. A multiplex PCR was then performed as the second round. TCRdb analysed the multiplex PCR reads with MiXCR anew, one entry per CDR3 protein. Of just over 600,000 distinct CDR3 sequences detected, over 20% appear once; the ten largest clones hold approximately 7%. The CDR3 extends over 15 amino acids. The V gene end was trimmed by 0 bases and the J gene end by 5 bases; junction bases not matched to a gene: 0. Germline-derived CDR1 and CDR2 are LGHNA and YNFKEQ.

Sequencing used peripheral blood. This TCR was sampled from a woman aged 18-29 years with stable Graves' hyperthyroidism. Some clones in this sample may be carry-over from other donors' samples. This sequence joins TRBV4-2 and TRBJ2-2, with TRBD2 matching over 10 bases. CDR3 nucleotides: TGTGCCAGCAGCCAAGAAGCGGGAGGGACCGGGGAGCTGTTTTTT. Protein: CASSQEAGGTGELFF.